This T cell receptor beta chain appears in the sequencing data of a study of blood T cell repertoires in COVID-19. Participants' own reports of clinical history determined their cohort assignment. Germline CDR1 is MDHEN and CDR2 is SYDVKM. The CDR3 covers 15 residues. V lost 3 bases to trimming and J lost 7 bases, with 16 bases between them. Sequencing was performed with immunoSEQ multiplex PCR; in TCRdb, only in-frame clones are kept and a portion is missing. The data show some 350,000 clones, more than 85% seen once. The clonotype was recovered from a woman aged 25-40 years who had recovered from COVID-19. The sample comprised PBMCs or T cells enriched from blood (not recorded which). V gene TRBV28 combines with J gene TRBJ1-5; D remains ambiguous. The CDR3 sequence: CASSFASGKWQPQHF. CDR3 bases: TGTGCCAGCAGTTTCGCTAGTGGAAAATGGCAGCCCCAGCATTTT.